The 9 T cell receptor beta chains in this list originate from one sample, sequenced in a study of response to subunit inactivated influenza vaccine. TCRdb passed the RT-PCR reads through MiXCR, listing each CDR3 protein once. Among more than 700,000 distinct CDR3 sequences, roughly 20% were seen once, and the ten largest hold roughly a tenth. This sample comprised PBMCs from blood, obtained more than 4 days after vaccination. Receptor source: a man aged 50 to 59 who received an inactivated influenza vaccine.

This clonotype was counted ten times or more. The genes are TRBV5-1 and TRBJ2-1; TRBD1 matches 9 bases. J lost 1 base, V lost 2 bases, and 10 bases had no gene match. This CDR3 spans 18 amino acids. The germline V gene encodes CDR1 SGHRS and CDR2 YFSETQ. CDR3 DNA: TGCGCCAGCAGCTTTAAGGGGACAGGGTCGATGTCCTACAATGAGCAGTTCTTC. Residues: CASSFKGTGSMSYNEQFF.

The chain combines TRBV2 with TRBJ2-1, with 14 bases fitting TRBD2. Germline lookup yields CDR1 SNHLY and CDR2 FYNNEI. This CDR3 is 14 amino acids long. V lost 6 bases and J lost 8; bases outside the gene matches: 3. The CDR3 DNA sequence: TGTGCCAGCAGAGGGACTAGCGGGGGTTATGAGCAGTTCTTC. Translating gives CASRGTSGGYEQFF.

The rearrangement links TRBV6-4 to TRBJ2-1; 10 bases are shared with TRBD2. CDR3 length equals 20 residues. Unmatched junction bases numbered 18, after V lost 6 bases and J lost 1 base. The germline V gene encodes CDR1 MRHNA and CDR2 SNTAGT. As DNA, the CDR3 is TGTGCCAGCAGAGACCGGGACCATACTAGCGGGGTACTATCCTACAATGAGCAGTTCTTC. It specifies CASRDRDHTSGVLSYNEQFF.

V gene TRBV12-3 or TRBV12-4 combines with J gene TRBJ2-2; D ambiguous. Deletions cut 2 bases from V and 8 bases from J, with 3 bases between. CDR3 size: 11 residues. CDR3: CASSLQGELFF. The CDR3 DNA reads as TGTGCCAGCAGTTTACAGGGGGAGCTGTTTTTT.

The gene calls are TRBV4-1 and TRBJ1-6; D possibly corresponds to TRBD1 (6 bases). Germline CDR1 and CDR2: MGHRA and YSYEKL. The CDR3 runs to 15 residues. V lost 4 bases, J lost 13 bases, and 20 bases lay in between. The CDR3 bases are TGCGCCAGCAGCCTGGGGTTTTGGGCGGGGGCCCCCCTCCACTTT. It codes for CASSLGFWAGAPLHF.

In its sample, this clonotype was seen a few times. The chain combines TRBV28 with TRBJ2-2; D uncertain. Trimming took off 6 bases at V and 5 bases at J, with 13 bases between the two ends. CDR3 length: 14 amino acids. The germline CDR1 and CDR2 sequences are MDHEN and SYDVKM. Written as DNA, the CDR3 is TGTGCCAGCAGGGTGGCGCGGATTACCGGGGAGCTGTTTTTT. Its protein product is CASRVARITGELFF.

The V and J genes are TRBV2 and TRBJ2-7, with 9 bases aligning to TRBD1. This CDR3 has 13 residues. In germline, CDR1 is SNHLY, CDR2 FYNNEI. V dropped 8 bases and J dropped 6; count of bases not matched to a gene: 8. The CDR3 DNA reads TGTGCCAGCCTTCGGGACAGGGACGTCGAGCAGTACTTC. This encodes CASLRDRDVEQYF.

This clonotype was picked up a small number of times. The chain couples TRBV20-1 to TRBJ1-2; D not resolved. V gave up 6 bases and J gave up 1 base, with 6 bases separating them. Germline V gene sequence: CDR1 DFQATT, CDR2 SNEGSKA (reference sequence). The CDR3 sequence is 11 residues long. The CDR3 is CSAEGNYGYTF. The CDR3 nucleotides read TGCAGTGCGGAGGGTAACTATGGCTACACCTTC.

This clonotype was seen only a few times. The rearrangement links TRBV7-9 to TRBJ2-7; D unresolved. V was trimmed by 0 bases and J by 1 base, leaving 7 bases between them. CDR1 is SEHNR, CDR2 FQNEAQ, per germline (reference sequence). The CDR3 has 14 amino acids. The CDR3 here is CASSLAETSYEQYF. The CDR3 DNA reads as TGTGCCAGCAGCTTAGCCGAGACTTCCTACGAGCAGTACTTC.